This T cell receptor (beta chain) was captured in a study of OX40 agonist ivuxolimab in advanced cancers. As for the study more broadly: The costimulatory receptor OX40 (CD134) was targeted by ivuxolimab, a fully human IgG2 agonistic monoclonal antibody. Intravenous ivuxolimab was administered to patients every 2 weeks at six dose levels: 0.01, 0.1, 0.3, 1.5, 3 and 10 mg/kg. Among the roughly 50 dose-escalation patients, approximately 20 had hepatocellular carcinoma, approximately 15 melanoma, 9 renal cell carcinoma and 9 head and neck cancer. In the dose-escalation cohort, more than 75% of patients were male, and the mean age was roughly 60 years, with a range of roughly 20 to 80. Prior anti-PD-1, anti-PD-L1 or anti-CTLA-4 therapy was permitted, and checkpoint inhibitors had been received by about 37% of dose-escalation patients. Partial responses occurred in three dose-escalation patients, of whom one had hepatocellular carcinoma and two had cutaneous melanoma. Peripheral TCRbeta sequencing was intended to test whether TCR sequence diversity was altered and clonal T-cell expansion was caused by ivuxolimab. The paper reports the monotherapy dose-escalation portion (N of about 47 patients) of the phase I ivuxolimab trial. Overall study results and their limits: After ivuxolimab, expanded clones were on average more numerous among CD8+ T cells than among CD4+ T cells. At doses of 0.1 to 3.0 mg/kg, clonal expansion of both CD4+ and CD8+ blood T cells was observed from baseline to week 6. Antigen specificity was not determined for the clonally expanded peripheral T cells. Low levels of normalized T-cell clonal expansion were also seen in some patients who did not respond. In partial responders in the 0.1-3.0 mg/kg groups, normalized peripheral clonal expansion was found to be among the lowest, especially among CD8+ T cells.

Genomic DNA was extracted from sorted cells for sequencing of the TCRbeta CDR3 region. The immunoSEQ Assay was used to sequence the TCRbeta CDR3 regions. TCRdb mirrors the immuneACCESS table, restricted to in-frame sequences. Some clones are absent from its copies; in checked studies, under half trace to an unresolved V gene, and the reason for the others is unknown. This sample lists 70,000 to 85,000 clones; roughly 80% were detected once. The ten largest clones add up to over 4.5% of the sample. Remarks on this clone: Its binding antigen is unknown. No base quality values were provided; no much bigger clone lies one nucleotide off.

Patients with autoimmune disease history or receiving systemic immunosuppression were excluded from the trial. Peripheral blood for TCR sequencing was collected from all dose cohorts at baseline, on cycle 4 day 1, and on cycle 7 day 1. The samples were taken from a phase I, first-in-human, multicenter, open-label dose-escalation trial of ivuxolimab. Adults with locally advanced or metastatic head and neck squamous cell, hepatocellular, melanoma or renal cell carcinoma were enrolled in the trial. Before TCR sequencing, CD4+ and CD8+ T cells were separately sorted from peripheral blood. CDR1 and CDR2 (LNHNV, YYDKDF) derive from the germline V gene (reference sequence). Trimming at the junction amounts to 0 bases on V and 7 bases on J, and the germline ends lie 6 bases apart. From the cysteine through the phenylalanine, the CDR3 covers 12 amino acids. Just CDR3 DNA is preserved here, 36 bases in frame from base 1.

The starting material was CD4+ or CD8+ T cells sorted from blood, obtained in a trial of the OX40 agonist ivuxolimab. This sequence uses TRBV15 and TRBJ2-5, with no D gene named confidently. This TCR derives from an adult with an advanced solid tumor such as melanoma, head and neck, liver or kidney cancer. The DNA sequence follows: TGTGCCACCAGCAGAGAAGGAAGGACCCAGTACTTC. It specifies CATSREGRTQYF.